A selection of T cell receptor beta chains follows, all from one sample in a study of shared clonotypes between healthy human individuals. Method: immunoSEQ multiplex PCR; TCRdb's copy keeps in-frame clones and lacks some. This sample has about 2.4 million clones, with approximately 90% found just once. The sequenced sample was naive CD4+ T cells sorted from blood. These receptors were taken from a man between 18 and 35 years old in good health. Both conserved end residues are part of each CDR3. The order of the fields is CDR3 protein, CDR3 DNA, D gene, V gene, J gene, clone size. A D gene is named only where the DNA matches it firmly. Size is omitted from some rows. Given values are once, few, many or a class for expanded clones.

CASKGEGGFTYEQYF	TGTGCCAGCAAGGGGGAAGGGGGCTTTACCTACGAGCAGTACTTC	TRBD1	TRBV2	TRBJ2-7	.
CAWRDRGANEKLFF	TGTGCCTGGAGAGACAGGGGAGCTAATGAAAAACTGTTTTTT	TRBD1	TRBV30	TRBJ1-4	.
CASSLQGGNQPQHF	TGTGCCAGTAGTCTACAGGGGGGCAATCAGCCCCAGCATTTT	TRBD1	TRBV19	TRBJ1-5	.
CSARFSYEQYF	TGCAGTGCTAGATTTTCTTACGAGCAGTACTTC	.	TRBV20-1	TRBJ2-7	.
CASRGTVFTRTDTQYF	TGTGCCAGCAGGGGGACGGTCTTTACACGCACAGATACGCAGTATTTT	.	TRBV7-9	TRBJ2-3	.
CASSQLAGGNTDTQYF	TGTGCCAGTAGTCAACTAGCGGGGGGCAACACAGATACGCAGTATTTT	TRBD2	TRBV19	TRBJ2-3	.
CASSEQGLDSPLHF	TGCGCCAGCAGCGAACAGGGTTTAGACTCACCCCTCCACTTT	.	TRBV5-1	TRBJ1-6	.
CASSQEARNRGQPQHF	TGTGCCAGCAGCCAGGAGGCCAGAAACCGGGGACAGCCCCAGCATTTT	.	TRBV25-1	TRBJ1-5	.
CASSSPRGGNTGELFF	TGTGCCAGCAGCTCCCCTCGGGGTGGAAACACCGGGGAGCTGTTTTTT	.	TRBV7-2	TRBJ2-2	.
CASSGSGAGTGELFF	TGTGCCAGCAGTGGTAGCGGGGCCGGCACCGGGGAGCTGTTTTTT	TRBD2	TRBV28	TRBJ2-2	.
CASSQAAGGLYEQYF	TGCGCCAGCAGCCAAGCGGCAGGGGGCTTGTACGAGCAGTACTTC	TRBD1	TRBV4-1	TRBJ2-7	once
CASRPTTDNSPLHF	TGCGCCAGCAGGCCTACTACCGATAATTCACCCCTCCACTTT	.	TRBV5-1	TRBJ1-6	.
CAISDKVLAGDEQYF	TGTGCCATCAGTGATAAAGTCCTAGCGGGGGACGAGCAGTACTTC	TRBD2	TRBV10-3	TRBJ2-7	.
CASRSFSWETQYF	TGTGCCAGCAGATCCTTTAGTTGGGAGACCCAGTACTTC	.	TRBV7-2	TRBJ2-5	.
CASSLRWSSHSNEQFF	TGTGCCAGCAGCTTACGTTGGTCCTCCCACAGTAATGAGCAGTTCTTC	.	TRBV11-2	TRBJ2-1	.
CASSVEVSPPYNEQFF	TGTGCCAGCAGCGTAGAAGTTAGCCCCCCCTACAATGAGCAGTTCTTC	.	TRBV9	TRBJ2-1	.
CASSPSGGTDGYTF	TGTGCCAGCAGCCCATCCGGGGGGACGGATGGCTACACCTTC	.	TRBV5-4	TRBJ1-2	.
CASSFDIMNTEAFF	TGTGCCAGCAGTTTCGACATCATGAACACTGAAGCTTTCTTT	.	TRBV7-9	TRBJ1-1	.
CASSVPGQGLSTDTQYF	TGTGCCAGCAGCGTACCGGGACAGGGGCTTAGCACAGATACGCAGTATTTT	TRBD1	TRBV7-9	TRBJ2-3	.
CAYGERWGRNTEAFF	TGTGCCTACGGCGAACGGTGGGGACGGAACACTGAAGCTTTCTTT	.	TRBV6-1	TRBJ1-1	.
CASSLVGATNEKLFF	TGCGCCAGCAGCTTGGTTGGGGCAACTAATGAAAAACTGTTTTTT	.	TRBV5-1	TRBJ1-4	.
CASSVGGSGELFF	TGTGCCAGCAGCGTAGGCGGAAGCGGGGAGCTGTTTTTT	.	TRBV9	TRBJ2-2	.
CAWGIGASSGANVLTF	TGTGCCTGGGGGATTGGGGCCTCCTCTGGGGCCAACGTCCTGACTTTC	.	TRBV30	TRBJ2-6	.
CASSVEPAGPGELFF	TGTGCCAGCAGCGTAGAACCCGCCGGGCCCGGGGAGCTGTTTTTT	.	TRBV9	TRBJ2-2	.
CASSLGSRTTNQPQHF	TGTGCCAGCAGCTTAGGTTCACGGACAACAAATCAGCCCCAGCATTTT	.	TRBV7-6	TRBJ1-5	.
CAWSAGRINTGELFF	TGTGCCTGGAGTGCCGGGAGAATCAACACCGGGGAGCTGTTTTTT	.	TRBV30	TRBJ2-2	once
CASSPPQGQGTEAFF	TGTGCCAGCTCACCACCGCAGGGGCAGGGCACTGAAGCTTTCTTT	.	TRBV18	TRBJ1-1	.
CASSPGQEGYGYTF	TGTGCCAGCAGCCCTGGACAGGAGGGCTATGGCTACACCTTC	TRBD1	TRBV9	TRBJ1-2	.
CASSVSGARSYEQYF	TGTGCCAGCTCAGTTAGCGGGGCCCGATCCTACGAGCAGTACTTC	TRBD2	TRBV18	TRBJ2-7	.
CASSLGTSGSTDTQYF	TGCGCCAGCAGCCTAGGGACTAGCGGAAGCACAGATACGCAGTATTTT	TRBD2	TRBV5-1	TRBJ2-3	.
CASSTTTWENNEQFF	TGTGCCAGCAGCACCACGACGTGGGAGAACAATGAGCAGTTCTTC	.	TRBV9	TRBJ2-1	.
CASSFLSGHYEQYF	TGTGCCAGCAGCTTCCTTAGCGGACATTACGAGCAGTACTTC	.	TRBV5-6	TRBJ2-7	.
CASSYWGRENTEAFF	TGTGCCAGCAGTTACTGGGGACGGGAGAACACTGAAGCTTTCTTT	.	TRBV6-5	TRBJ1-1	few
CASSIPAEGHYGYTF	TGTGCCAGTAGTATCCCCGCGGAGGGCCACTATGGCTACACCTTC	.	TRBV19	TRBJ1-2	.
CASSPGQGADQPQHF	TGTGCCAGCAGCCCGGGACAGGGGGCCGATCAGCCCCAGCATTTT	TRBD1	TRBV11-1	TRBJ1-5	.
CASRQVLAEAFF	TGTGCCAGCAGGCAGGTTTTGGCTGAAGCTTTCTTT	.	TRBV28	TRBJ1-1	few